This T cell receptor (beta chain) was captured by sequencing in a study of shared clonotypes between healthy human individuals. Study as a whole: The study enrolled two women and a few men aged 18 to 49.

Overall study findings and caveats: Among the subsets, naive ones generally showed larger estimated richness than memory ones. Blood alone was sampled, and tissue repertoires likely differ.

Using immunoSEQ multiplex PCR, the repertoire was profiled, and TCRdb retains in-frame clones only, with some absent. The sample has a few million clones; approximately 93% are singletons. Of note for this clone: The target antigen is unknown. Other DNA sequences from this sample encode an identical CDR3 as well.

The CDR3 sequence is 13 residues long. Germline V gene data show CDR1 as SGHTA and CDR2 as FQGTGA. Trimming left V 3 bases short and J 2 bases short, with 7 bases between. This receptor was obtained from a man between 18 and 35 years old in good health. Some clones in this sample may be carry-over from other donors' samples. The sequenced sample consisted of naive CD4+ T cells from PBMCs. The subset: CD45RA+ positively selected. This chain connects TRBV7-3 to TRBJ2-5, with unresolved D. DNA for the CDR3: TGTGCCAGCAGCTTGTACGGACAAGAGACCCAGTACTTC. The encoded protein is CASSLYGQETQYF.